The clone carrying this T cell receptor (beta chain) has a handful of counts. What it binds is not known. The CDR3 spans 11 residues. From germline, CDR1 is PRHDT and CDR2 FYEKMQ (reference sequence). V dropped 4 bases and J dropped 9 bases, with 7 bases sitting between them. TCRdb fed the reads into MiXCR, producing one record per CDR3 protein. The profile shows a few hundred thousand distinct CDR3 sequences, over 15% of them singletons. This sample is part of a study of T cell repertoires in cytomegalovirus infection. Study background: It was the public TCR beta signatures that indicated both CMV infection and matching HLA type. Study observations and caveats: Across the ex vivo response, the dominant clonotypes were HLA-C-restricted CMV-specific TCR beta clonotypes. People with CMV and the relevant HLA were identified by cumulative public TCR beta family frequency.

The rearrangement joins TRBV13 to TRBJ2-1; D gene unclear. Sequenced sample: CD8+ T cells from PBMCs. This TCR was recovered from a human donor in good health (CMV status not recorded). Some clones in this sample may be carry-over from other donors' samples. The CDR3 nucleotides are TGTGCCAGCAGCTACGGACGTGAGCAGTTCTTC. Protein product: CASSYGREQFF.